Shown below are 20 T cell receptor beta chains from a single sample sequenced in a study of blood T cell repertoires in COVID-19. TCRdb's table, derived via immunoSEQ multiplex PCR, lists solely in-frame clones and lacks some. Here the sample spans 160,000 or so clones, around four fifths being singletons. Material: peripheral blood. Receptor source: a man between 65 and 85 years old with active or convalescent COVID-19.

J is TRBJ1-1 and V is TRBV5-1, with D maybe TRBD1 (6 bases). With 3 bases removed from V and 1 base from J, the gap between germline ends came to 10 bases. CDR3 length: 14 amino acids. Germline CDR1 SGHRS, CDR2 YFSETQ. This CDR3 is CASSSDRPNTEAFF. The CDR3, as DNA: TGCGCCAGCAGCTCGGACAGACCGAACACTGAAGCTTTCTTT.

This clone was counted a single time. The V and J genes are TRBV6-6 and TRBJ1-1; D remains ambiguous. The V gene's germline CDR1 is MNHNY and CDR2 SVGAGI (reference sequence). This CDR3 contains 14 residues. Trimming took off 6 bases at V and 7 bases at J, with 18 bases between the two ends. The CDR3 sequence is CASSPAWNPLEAFF. CDR3 bases: TGTGCCAGCAGCCCAGCGTGGAACCCCCTTGAAGCTTTCTTT.

This clone was seen a single time. The chain links TRBV7-9 to TRBJ2-7; TRBD2 is a possible D gene (6 bases). Trimming pared 2 bases from V and 2 bases from J, leaving 13 bases between. From germline, CDR1 is SEHNR and CDR2 FQNEAQ (reference sequence). The CDR3 spans 15 residues. CDR3 DNA sequence: TGTGCCAGCAGCTTACAGGGAGGTATCACCTACGAGCAGTACTTC. Protein sequence: CASSLQGGITYEQYF.

This chain joins TRBV5-1 and TRBJ2-7, with 10 nucleotides matching TRBD2. The V segment lost 0 bases and the J segment 0 bases; nucleotides outside the gene matches: 3. The CDR3 has 16 amino acids. CDR1 and CDR2 (germline): SGHRS, YFSETQ. This CDR3 is CASSLVSGRTSYEQYF. In DNA form, the CDR3 reads TGCGCCAGCAGCTTGGTTAGCGGGAGGACCTCCTACGAGCAGTACTTC. The full variable domain, in which reference TRBV5-1 and TRBJ2-7 provide the parts outside the CDR3, is KAGVTQTPRYLIKTRGQQVTLSCSPISGHRSVSWYQQTPGQGLQFLFEYFSETQRNKGNFPGRFSGRQFSNSRSEMNVSTLELGDSALYLCASSLVSGRTSYEQYFGPGTRLTVT.

CDR3 nucleotide sequence: TGTGCCAGCAGTCAACAGGTAACCTATGGCTACACCTTC. Translated: CASSQQVTYGYTF. The chain uses TRBV28 and TRBJ1-2, with D tentatively TRBD1 (5 bases). The germline V gene has CDR1 MDHEN and CDR2 SYDVKM. V lost 5 bases to trimming and J lost 4 bases, with 11 bases between them. The CDR3 has 13 amino acids.

As DNA, the CDR3 is TGCGCCAGCAGGGCGTTGAGAGGAAATGAAAAACTGTTTTTT. Amino acid sequence: CASRALRGNEKLFF. V gene TRBV10-2 combines with J gene TRBJ1-4; D gene ambiguous. This CDR3 has 14 amino acids. Germline lookup yields CDR1 WSHSY and CDR2 SAAADI. Trimming stripped 6 bases from V and 5 bases from J, with 13 bases between.

The chain recombines TRBV5-4 with TRBJ1-2; D is undetermined. V dropped 4 bases and J dropped 3 bases, with 13 bases sitting between them. The CDR3 is 14 residues long. Germline assignment: CDR1 SGHNT and CDR2 YYREEE (reference sequence). CDR3 protein: CASSHDIFDYGYTF. The CDR3 DNA is TGTGCCAGCAGCCATGACATCTTCGACTATGGCTACACCTTC.

The chain carries TRBV2 and TRBJ2-3; D is ambiguous. CDR1 and CDR2 from the germline V gene are SNHLY and FYNNEI. The V gene lost 7 bases and the J gene lost 4 bases, with 9 bases spanning the gap. The CDR3 runs to 12 residues. The CDR3 coding sequence is TGTGCCAGCAAAGACTTCGCAGATACGCAGTATTTT. It yields the protein CASKDFADTQYF.

Notes on this clone: A read error may produce the germline difference seen at one junction end. The V call is TRBV5-1, the J call TRBJ2-7; D may be TRBD1 (5 bases). CDR1 is SGHRS and CDR2 is YFSETQ in the germline V gene. The CDR3 covers 14 residues. The CDR3 coding sequence is TGCGCCAGCAGCCGAGACAGTTGGTCCTCCGAGCAGTACTTC. Translated, it gives CASSRDSWSSEQYF.

The CDR3 DNA reads as TGTGCCACCAGCCCGATTAGGGGGGGCGGAGGAAACACCATATATTTT. Protein sequence: CATSPIRGGGGNTIYF. The genes are TRBV15 and TRBJ1-3, with D tentatively TRBD1 (6 bases). From germline, CDR1 is LNHNV and CDR2 YYDKDF (reference sequence). V was pared by 5 bases and J by 4 bases, with 18 bases between. The CDR3 is 16 amino acids.

This chain joins TRBV6-6 and TRBJ1-6, with a possible D match to TRBD1 (6 bases). This CDR3 spans 15 amino acids. Trimming shortened V by 5 bases and J by 8 bases, and 16 bases separated the two germline ends. Germline CDR1 is MNHNY and CDR2 is SVGAGI (reference sequence). The DNA of the CDR3 is TGTGCCAGCAGTACCCGACGGGAGGGGGATTCACCCCTCCACTTT. Translation gives CASSTRREGDSPLHF.

The chain uses TRBV9 and TRBJ2-1, with TRBD1 matching over 8 bases. V lost 0 bases to trimming and J lost 4 bases; unmatched junction nucleotides: 3. The CDR3 is made up of 15 amino acids. Germline V gene data show CDR1 as SGDLS and CDR2 as YYNGEE. The CDR3 coding sequence is TGTGCCAGCAGCGTAGTAGGACAGGGTTACAATGAGCAGTTCTTC. It yields the protein CASSVVGQGYNEQFF. Looking up the rest from reference TRBV9 and TRBJ2-1 gives the full variable domain: DSGVTQTPKHLITATGQRVTLRCSPRSGDLSVYWYQQSLDQGLQFLIQYYNGEERAKGNILERFSAQQFPDLHSELNLSSLELGDSALYFCASSVVGQGYNEQFFGPGTRLTVL.

The gene calls are TRBV15 and TRBJ1-5; tentatively, D is TRBD1 (5 bases). V was clipped by 6 bases and J by 0 bases, with 12 bases between them. The CDR3 is made up of 15 amino acids. Germline CDR1 is LNHNV and CDR2 is YYDKDF (reference sequence). For the CDR3, the DNA is TGTGCCACCAGAGGATGGGGGGATAGCAATCAGCCCCAGCATTTT. Its translation: CATRGWGDSNQPQHF.

The chain joins TRBV2 to TRBJ2-1, with 7 bases fitting TRBD2. This CDR3 comprises 15 residues. Germline CDR1 and CDR2: SNHLY and FYNNEI. V was pared by 4 bases and J by 10 bases, with 13 bases of the junction left unmatched. This chain's CDR3 is CASSGLALSGPEQFF. The CDR3 DNA sequence: TGTGCCAGCAGTGGACTAGCTCTATCGGGACCAGAGCAGTTCTTC.

The CDR3 loop reads CASSSRQGASNQPQHF. The CDR3 DNA is TGTGCCAGCAGCTCGCGACAGGGGGCAAGCAATCAGCCCCAGCATTTT. J is TRBJ1-5 and V is TRBV4-2; 10 bases fit TRBD1. The CDR3 is 16 amino acids. With V trimmed by 5 bases and J by 1 base, 5 bases remained unmatched. Germline-derived CDR1 and CDR2 are LGHNA and YNFKEQ.

V and J are TRBV9 and TRBJ1-1; TRBD1 might be the D (5 bases). Looked up from germline, CDR1 is SGDLS and CDR2 is YYNGEE. V shed 4 bases and J shed 0 bases, with 13 bases lying between them. The CDR3 consists of 15 residues. This CDR3 is CASSINWGVNTEAFF. As DNA, the CDR3 is TGTGCCAGCAGCATTAACTGGGGCGTGAACACTGAAGCTTTCTTT.

CDR3 nucleotide sequence: TGCGCCAGCAGTGAGTCAGGCAGGGGGACCGCAGATACGCAGTATTTT. Its translation is CASSESGRGTADTQYF. The gene calls are TRBV10-1 and TRBJ2-3, with 7 bases aligning to TRBD1. After removal of 0 bases from V and 4 bases from J, the junction contained 7 bases not matched to a gene. This CDR3 comprises 16 residues. Germline loops: CDR1 WNHNN, CDR2 SYGVQD (reference sequence).

The V call is TRBV5-1, the J call TRBJ1-4; D unresolved. This CDR3 comprises 13 residues. Germline V lookup: CDR1 SGHRS, CDR2 YFSETQ. V was cut by 0 bases and J by 8 bases, with 8 bases left in between. The CDR3 sequence is CASSLGGEEKLFF. CDR3 in DNA: TGCGCCAGCAGCTTGGGGGGAGAGGAAAAACTGTTTTTT. The variable domain in full, with the rest retrieved from reference TRBV5-1 and TRBJ1-4, is KAGVTQTPRYLIKTRGQQVTLSCSPISGHRSVSWYQQTPGQGLQFLFEYFSETQRNKGNFPGRFSGRQFSNSRSEMNVSTLELGDSALYLCASSLGGEEKLFFGSGTQLSVL.

As for this clone: The identical CDR3 is also encoded by other nucleotide sequences in the sample. The gene calls are TRBV6-1 and TRBJ2-7; D is undetermined. Deletions cut 3 bases from V and 3 bases from J, with 3 bases between. This CDR3 has 11 amino acids. Germline values: CDR1 MNHNS, CDR2 SASEGT. Here the CDR3 DNA reads TGTGCCAGCAGTGACAGCTACGAGCAGTACTTC. Residues: CASSDSYEQYF.

The V call is TRBV18, the J call TRBJ1-1, with no clear D. The CDR3 sequence is 14 residues long. V was clipped by 3 bases and J by 1 base, with 9 bases between them. Germline CDR1 and CDR2: KGHSH and LQKENI. The chain's CDR3 is CASSPSLTNTEAFF. For the CDR3, the DNA is TGTGCCAGCTCACCCAGTCTCACGAACACTGAAGCTTTCTTT.